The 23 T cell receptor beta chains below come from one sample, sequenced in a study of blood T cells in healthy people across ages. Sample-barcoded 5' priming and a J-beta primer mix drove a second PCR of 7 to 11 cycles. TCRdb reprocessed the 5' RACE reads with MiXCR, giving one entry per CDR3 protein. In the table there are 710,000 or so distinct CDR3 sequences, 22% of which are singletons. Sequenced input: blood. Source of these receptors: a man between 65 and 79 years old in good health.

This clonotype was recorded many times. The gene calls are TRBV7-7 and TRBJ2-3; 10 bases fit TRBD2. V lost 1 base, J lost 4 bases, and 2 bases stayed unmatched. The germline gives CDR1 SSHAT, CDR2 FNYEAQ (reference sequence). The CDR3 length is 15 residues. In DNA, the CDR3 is TGTGCCAGCAGCTTAGGACTAGCGGGTTCAGATACGCAGTATTTT. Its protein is CASSLGLAGSDTQYF.

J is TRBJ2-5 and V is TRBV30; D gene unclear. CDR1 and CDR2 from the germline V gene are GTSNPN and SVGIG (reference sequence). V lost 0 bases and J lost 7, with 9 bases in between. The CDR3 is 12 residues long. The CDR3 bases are TGTGCCTGGAGTGTGTTTGGGGTGACCCAGTACTTC. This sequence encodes CAWSVFGVTQYF.

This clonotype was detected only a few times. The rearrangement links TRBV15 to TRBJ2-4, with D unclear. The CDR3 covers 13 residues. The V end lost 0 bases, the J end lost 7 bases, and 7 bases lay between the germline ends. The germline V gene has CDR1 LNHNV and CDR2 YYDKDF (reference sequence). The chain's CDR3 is CATSRDPPNIQYF. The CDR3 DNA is TGTGCCACCAGCAGAGATCCCCCTAACATTCAGTACTTC. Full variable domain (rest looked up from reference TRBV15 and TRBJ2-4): DAMVIQNPRYQVTQFGKPVTLSCSQTLNHNVMYWYQQKSSQAPKLLFHYYDKDFNNEADTPDNFQSRRPNTSFCFLDIRSPGLGDTAMYLCATSRDPPNIQYFGAGTRLSVL.

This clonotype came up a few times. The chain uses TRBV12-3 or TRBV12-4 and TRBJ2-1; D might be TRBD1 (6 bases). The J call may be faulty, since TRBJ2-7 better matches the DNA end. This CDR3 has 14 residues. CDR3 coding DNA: TGTGCCAGCACCCAGGGGAAAAGCTCCTACGAGCAGTACTTC. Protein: CASTQGKSSYEQYF.

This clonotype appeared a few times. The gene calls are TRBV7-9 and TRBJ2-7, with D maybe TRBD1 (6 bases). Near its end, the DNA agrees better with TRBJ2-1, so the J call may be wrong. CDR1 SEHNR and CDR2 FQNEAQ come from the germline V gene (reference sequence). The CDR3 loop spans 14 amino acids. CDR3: CASSATGTSNEQFF. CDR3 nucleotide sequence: TGTGCCAGCAGCGCCACCGGGACAAGCAATGAGCAGTTCTTC.

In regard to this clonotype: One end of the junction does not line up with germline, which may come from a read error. The CDR3 nucleotides read TGCAGCGTTCAAGACAGGGGGAACACTGAAGCTTTCTTT. Its protein is CSVQDRGNTEAFF. The V call is TRBV29-1, the J call TRBJ1-1, with 8 bases lining up with TRBD1. The germline V gene encodes CDR1 SQVTM and CDR2 ANQGSEA. The CDR3 sequence is 13 residues long.

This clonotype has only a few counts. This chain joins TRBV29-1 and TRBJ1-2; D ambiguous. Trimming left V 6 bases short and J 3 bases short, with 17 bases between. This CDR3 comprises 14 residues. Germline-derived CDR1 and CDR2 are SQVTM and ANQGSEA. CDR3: CSVTIGRWDYGYTF. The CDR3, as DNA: TGCAGCGTGACGATAGGGAGGTGGGACTATGGCTACACCTTC.

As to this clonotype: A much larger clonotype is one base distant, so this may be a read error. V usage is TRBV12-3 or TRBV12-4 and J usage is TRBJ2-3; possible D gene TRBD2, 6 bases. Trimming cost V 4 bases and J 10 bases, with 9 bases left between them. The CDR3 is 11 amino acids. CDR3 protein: CASSWGDAQYF. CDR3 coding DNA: TGTGCCAGCAGTTGGGGGGATGCGCAGTATTTT.

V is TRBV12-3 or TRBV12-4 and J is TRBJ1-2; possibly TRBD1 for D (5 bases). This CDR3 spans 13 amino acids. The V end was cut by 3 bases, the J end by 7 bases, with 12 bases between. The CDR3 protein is CASSLFGAAGYTF. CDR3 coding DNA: TGTGCCAGCAGTTTGTTCGGGGCTGCTGGCTACACCTTC.

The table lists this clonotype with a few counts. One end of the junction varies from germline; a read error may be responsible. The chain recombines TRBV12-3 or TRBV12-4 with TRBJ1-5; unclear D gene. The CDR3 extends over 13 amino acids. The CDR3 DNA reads TGTGCCAGCAGGGGAGTTAGCAGTCAGCCCCAGCATTTT. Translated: CASRGVSSQPQHF.

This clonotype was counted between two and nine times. CDR3 region: CASSQVWTASSGNTIYF. The CDR3 DNA reads TGTGCCAGCAGCCAAGTGTGGACGGCGAGCTCTGGAAACACCATATATTTT. V and J are TRBV4-2 and TRBJ1-3, with unresolved D. Per the germline V gene, CDR1 is LGHNA and CDR2 is YNFKEQ. CDR3 size: 17 residues. V lost 1 base to trimming and J lost 0 bases, with 13 bases between them.

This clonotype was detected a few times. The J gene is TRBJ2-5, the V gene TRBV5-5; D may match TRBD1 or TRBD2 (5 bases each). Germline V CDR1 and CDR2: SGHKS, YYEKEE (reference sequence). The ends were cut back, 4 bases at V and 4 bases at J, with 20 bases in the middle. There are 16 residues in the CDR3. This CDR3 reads CASSPATTAARETQYF. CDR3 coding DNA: TGTGCCAGCAGCCCCGCTACGACAGCGGCCCGAGAGACCCAGTACTTC.

The CDR3 DNA sequence: TGCGCCAGCAGCTCCTCTAGCGGGGGTGTCTACAATGAGCAGTTCTTC. Its translation is CASSSSSGGVYNEQFF. The V and J genes are TRBV5-1 and TRBJ2-1, with TRBD2 matching 10 bases. The V segment lost 3 bases and the J segment 3 bases; nucleotides outside the gene matches: 6. Per the germline V gene, CDR1 is SGHRS and CDR2 is YFSETQ. The CDR3 totals 16 residues.

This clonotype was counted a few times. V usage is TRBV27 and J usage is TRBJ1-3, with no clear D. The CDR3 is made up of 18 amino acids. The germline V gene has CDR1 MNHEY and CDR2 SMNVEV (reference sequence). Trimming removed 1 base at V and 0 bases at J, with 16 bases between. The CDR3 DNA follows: TGTGCCAGCAGTTTATATTGGGCCGGGGATCTCTCTGGAAACACCATATATTTT. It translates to CASSLYWAGDLSGNTIYF.

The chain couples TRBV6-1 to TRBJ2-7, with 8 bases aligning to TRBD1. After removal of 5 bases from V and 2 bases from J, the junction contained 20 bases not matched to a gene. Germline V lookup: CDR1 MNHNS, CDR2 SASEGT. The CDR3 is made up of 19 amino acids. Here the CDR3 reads CASSLTELQGEGGPYEQYF. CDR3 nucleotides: TGTGCCAGCAGTCTTACCGAATTACAGGGGGAAGGGGGCCCCTACGAGCAGTACTTC.

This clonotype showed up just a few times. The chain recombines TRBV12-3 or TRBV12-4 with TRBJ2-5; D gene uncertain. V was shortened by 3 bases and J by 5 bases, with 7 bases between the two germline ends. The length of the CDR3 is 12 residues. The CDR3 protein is CASSLWVETQYF. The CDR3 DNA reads TGTGCCAGCAGTTTGTGGGTTGAGACCCAGTACTTC.

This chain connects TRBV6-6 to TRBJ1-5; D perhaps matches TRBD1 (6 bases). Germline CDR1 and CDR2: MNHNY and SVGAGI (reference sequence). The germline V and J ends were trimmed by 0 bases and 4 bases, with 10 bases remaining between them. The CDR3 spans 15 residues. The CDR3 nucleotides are TGTGCCAGCAGTTACTCCAGGGGAGAAAATCAGCCCCAGCATTTT. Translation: CASSYSRGENQPQHF.

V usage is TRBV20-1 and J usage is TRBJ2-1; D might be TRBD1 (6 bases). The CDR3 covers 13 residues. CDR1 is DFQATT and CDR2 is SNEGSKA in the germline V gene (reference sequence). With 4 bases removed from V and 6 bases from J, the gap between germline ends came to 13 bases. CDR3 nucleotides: TGCAGTGCTAACAGGGTTCCAAGCAATGAGCAGTTCTTC. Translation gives CSANRVPSNEQFF.

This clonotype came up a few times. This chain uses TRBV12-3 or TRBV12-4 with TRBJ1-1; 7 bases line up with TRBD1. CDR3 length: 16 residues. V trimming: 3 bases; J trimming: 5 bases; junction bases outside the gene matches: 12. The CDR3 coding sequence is TGTGCCAGCAGTTTTGGGAGGGGGCGTAATAAGACTGAAGCTTTCTTT. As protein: CASSFGRGRNKTEAFF.

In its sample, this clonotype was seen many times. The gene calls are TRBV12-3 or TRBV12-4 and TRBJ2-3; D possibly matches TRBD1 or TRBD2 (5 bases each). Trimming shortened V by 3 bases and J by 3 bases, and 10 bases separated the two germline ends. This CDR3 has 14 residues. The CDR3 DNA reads TGTGCCAGCAGTTTGAGGGGTCAGACAGATACGCAGTATTTT. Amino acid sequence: CASSLRGQTDTQYF.

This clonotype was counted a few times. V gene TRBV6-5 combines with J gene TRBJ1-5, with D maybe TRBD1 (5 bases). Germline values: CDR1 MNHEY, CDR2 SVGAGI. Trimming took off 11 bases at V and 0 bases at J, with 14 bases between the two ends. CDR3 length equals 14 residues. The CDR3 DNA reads TGTGCCGCACGGGGGGGGTTTAGCAATCAGCCCCAGCATTTT. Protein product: CAARGGFSNQPQHF.

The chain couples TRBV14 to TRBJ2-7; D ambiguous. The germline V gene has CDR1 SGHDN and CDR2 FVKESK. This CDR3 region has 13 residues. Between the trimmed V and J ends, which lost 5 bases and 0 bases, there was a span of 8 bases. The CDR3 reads CASSKDHSYEQYF. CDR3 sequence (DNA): TGTGCCAGCAGCAAGGACCACTCCTACGAGCAGTACTTC.

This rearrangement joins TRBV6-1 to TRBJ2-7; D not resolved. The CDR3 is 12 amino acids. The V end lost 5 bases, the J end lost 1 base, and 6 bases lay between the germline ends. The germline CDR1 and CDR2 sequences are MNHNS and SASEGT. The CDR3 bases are TGTGCCAGCAGTACAGTATCCTACGAGCAGTACTTC. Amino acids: CASSTVSYEQYF.